Described below is a single T cell receptor beta chain sequence and its context. As yet, its antigen is unknown. These data come from a study of cytomegalovirus exposure and HLA in healthy donors. Study-level points and caveats: As a later analysis showed, a missense DCLRE1C variant was linked to trimming of TCR beta V- and J-genes. It was reportedly the case that the classifier diagnosed cytomegalovirus status with high specificity and sensitivity. There were a few CMV-associated chains whose specificity for CMV antigens was confirmed in vitro.

The V segment lost 5 bases and the J segment 6 bases; nucleotides outside the gene matches: 10. This CDR3 has 14 amino acids. Germline loops: CDR1 MNHEY, CDR2 SMNVEV (reference sequence). PCR used 60 Vbeta primers and 13 Jbeta primers. Measured with immunoSEQ multiplex PCR; TCRdb has only the in-frame clones, and not every one. The table has around 150,000 clones, 60% to 80% seen once. This chain joins TRBV27 and TRBJ2-7, with 7 nucleotides matching TRBD1. The TCR sequence derives from a woman aged 40 to 50 in good health and CMV-seropositive. What was sequenced was PBMCs. CDR3 amino acids: CASSQRLGQTEQYF. The CDR3 DNA reads TGTGCCAGCAGTCAGCGCCTGGGACAGACCGAGCAGTACTTC.